The 11 T cell receptor beta chains reported below all come from one sample, sequenced in a study of shared clonotypes between healthy human individuals. The naive CD8 fraction comprised CD45RO-negative cells positively selected for CCR7 and excluded terminally differentiated effector memory CD45RA+ cells. Generated by immunoSEQ multiplex PCR, the TCRdb table keeps only in-frame clones and is missing some. This repertoire shows roughly 650,000 clones, 95% to 97% found once; its top ten account for more than 0.085%. Input material: naive CD8+ T cells sorted from blood. Every receptor here comes from a woman aged 30 to 39 in good health.

J is TRBJ2-7 and V is TRBV5-5; 9 positions match TRBD2. Looked up from germline, CDR1 is SGHKS and CDR2 is YYEKEE (reference sequence). V lost 2 bases and J lost 4; bases outside the gene matches: 10. CDR3 length: 16 amino acids. The CDR3 DNA reads TGTGCCAGCAGCTTTGACGGACTAGCGAATTTTTACGAGCAGTACTTC. Amino acid sequence: CASSFDGLANFYEQYF. Filled out from reference TRBV5-5 and TRBJ2-7, the complete variable domain reads DAGVTQSPTHLIKTRGQQVTLRCSPISGHKSVSWYQQVLGQGPQFIFQYYEKEERGRGNFPDRFSARQFPNYSSELNVNALLLGDSALYLCASSFDGLANFYEQYFGPGTRLTVT.

The CDR3 reads CASSLLVANTEAFF. The CDR3 DNA reads TGTGCCAGCAGTTTATTGGTGGCGAACACTGAAGCTTTCTTT. The V call is TRBV28, the J call TRBJ1-1; unclear D gene. The germline V gene has CDR1 MDHEN and CDR2 SYDVKM. V was cut by 1 base and J by 1 base, with 7 bases left in between. CDR3 length: 14 residues.

The chain recombines TRBV28 with TRBJ2-7; 11 bases align to TRBD2. The CDR3 covers 14 residues. Trimming at V came to 5 bases and at J to 2 bases, leaving 2 bases not matched to a gene. CDR1 is MDHEN, CDR2 SYDVKM, per germline. CDR3 loop: CASSRGLAAYEQYF. DNA of the CDR3: TGTGCCAGCAGTAGGGGACTAGCGGCCTACGAGCAGTACTTC.

This chain connects TRBV7-9 to TRBJ2-7; 7 bases fit TRBD2. V shed 1 base and J 6 bases; nucleotides not matched to a gene: 3. There are 13 residues in the CDR3. The germline V gene encodes CDR1 SEHNR and CDR2 FQNEAQ (reference sequence). CDR3 nucleotide sequence: TGTGCCAGCAGCTTAGGCGGGAGCTCCGAGCAGTACTTC. The encoded protein is CASSLGGSSEQYF.

The chain has TRBV2 and TRBJ1-4, with a weak D call TRBD1 (5 bases). V was shortened by 3 bases and J by 8 bases, with 16 bases between the two germline ends. The CDR3 is 15 residues long. Germline V gene sequence: CDR1 SNHLY, CDR2 FYNNEI. CDR3 bases: TGTGCCAGCAGTGAGGGGCGAGGGTCCGGCGAAAAACTGTTTTTT. Amino acid sequence: CASSEGRGSGEKLFF.

The chain combines TRBV9 with TRBJ2-3; the D gene is possibly TRBD2 (5 bases). Germline V lookup: CDR1 SGDLS, CDR2 YYNGEE. This CDR3 has 15 amino acids. The V and J ends lost 0 bases and 1 base respectively, with 9 bases between them. In DNA, the CDR3 is TGTGCCAGCAGCGTAGCGGGAAGCCGCACAGATACGCAGTATTTT. Protein: CASSVAGSRTDTQYF.

V gene TRBV28 combines with J gene TRBJ2-1, with no clear D. V gave up 4 bases and J gave up 0 bases, with 10 bases separating them. The germline CDR1 and CDR2 sequences are MDHEN and SYDVKM. The CDR3 has 15 residues. The CDR3 loop is CASSSTWSSYNEQFF. CDR3 bases: TGTGCCAGCAGTTCAACTTGGAGCTCCTACAATGAGCAGTTCTTC.

The CDR3 region is CASSPIEGYTF. The CDR3 bases are TGTGCCAGCAGCCCGATAGAGGGCTACACCTTC. This chain links TRBV7-9 with TRBJ1-2; no firm D call. The ends were cut back, 5 bases at V and 8 bases at J, with 9 bases in the middle. The CDR3 length is 11 residues. The germline gives CDR1 SEHNR, CDR2 FQNEAQ (reference sequence).

The rearrangement links TRBV27 to TRBJ1-2; D gene ambiguous. Trimming took 2 bases from V and 3 from J, leaving 7 bases between them. This CDR3 region has 13 residues. Looked up from germline, CDR1 is MNHEY and CDR2 is SMNVEV (reference sequence). The CDR3 loop is CASSLKPDYGYTF. Written as DNA, the CDR3 is TGTGCCAGCAGTTTAAAGCCCGACTATGGCTACACCTTC.

This chain uses TRBV28 with TRBJ1-1, with D unclear. CDR3 size: 14 residues. The germline V gene has CDR1 MDHEN and CDR2 SYDVKM. V was clipped by 1 base and J by 11 bases, with 17 bases between them. The CDR3 loop is CASSLYLTSGIAFF. The DNA for the CDR3 is TGTGCCAGCAGTTTATATTTGACATCTGGGATTGCTTTCTTT.

The rearrangement uses TRBV19 and TRBJ2-1, with a possible D match to TRBD2 (6 bases). There are 14 residues in the CDR3. The germline V gene encodes CDR1 LNHDA and CDR2 SQIVND (reference sequence). V lost 9 bases to trimming and J lost 7 bases, with 19 bases between them. CDR3 sequence reads: CASNTSPFTNEQFF. The CDR3 nucleotides are TGTGCCAGCAATACTAGCCCCTTCACTAATGAGCAGTTCTTC.